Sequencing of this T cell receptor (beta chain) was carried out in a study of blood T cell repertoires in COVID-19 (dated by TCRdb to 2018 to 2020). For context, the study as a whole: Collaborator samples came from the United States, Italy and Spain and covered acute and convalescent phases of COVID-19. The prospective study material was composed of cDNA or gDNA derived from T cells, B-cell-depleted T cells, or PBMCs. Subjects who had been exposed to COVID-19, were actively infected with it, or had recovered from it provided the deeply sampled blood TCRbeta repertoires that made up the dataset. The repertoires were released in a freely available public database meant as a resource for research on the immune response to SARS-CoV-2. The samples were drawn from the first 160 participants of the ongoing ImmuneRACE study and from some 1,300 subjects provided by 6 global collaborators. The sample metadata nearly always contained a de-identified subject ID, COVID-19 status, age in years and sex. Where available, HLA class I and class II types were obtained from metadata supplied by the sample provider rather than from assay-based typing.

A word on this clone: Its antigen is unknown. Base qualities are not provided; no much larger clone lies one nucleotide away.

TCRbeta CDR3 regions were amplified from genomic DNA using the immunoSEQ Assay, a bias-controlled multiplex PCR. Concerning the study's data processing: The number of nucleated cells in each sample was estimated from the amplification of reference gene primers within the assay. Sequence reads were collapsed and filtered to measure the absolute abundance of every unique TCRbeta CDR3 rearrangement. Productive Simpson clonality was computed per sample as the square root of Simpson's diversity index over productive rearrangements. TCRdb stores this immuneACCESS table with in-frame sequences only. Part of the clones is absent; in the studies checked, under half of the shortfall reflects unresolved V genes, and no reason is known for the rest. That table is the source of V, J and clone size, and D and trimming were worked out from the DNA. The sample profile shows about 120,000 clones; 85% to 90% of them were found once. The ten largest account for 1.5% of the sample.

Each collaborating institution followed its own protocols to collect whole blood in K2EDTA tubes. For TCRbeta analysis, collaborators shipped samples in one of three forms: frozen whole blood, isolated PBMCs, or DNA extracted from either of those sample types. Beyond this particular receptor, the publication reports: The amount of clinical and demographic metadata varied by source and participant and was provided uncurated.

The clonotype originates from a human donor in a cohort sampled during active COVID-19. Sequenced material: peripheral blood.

Here the CDR3 is given as CASSQDRGRLAFF. The nucleotides read TGTGCCAGCAGCCAAGACAGGGGGCGTTTGGCTTTCTTT. The chain couples TRBV3-1 (or the pseudogene TRBV3-2) to TRBJ1-1, and TRBD1 aligns with 8 junction nucleotides. V is pruned by 0 bases and J by 11 bases, leaving 5 bases of the junction without a gene match. The germline V gene encodes CDR1 LGHDT and CDR2 YNNKEL (reference sequence). From cysteine to phenylalanine, the CDR3 is 13 amino acids long. CDR3 DNA is the only sequence kept; it has 39 bases, read in frame from the first base.